The TCR beta chain under discussion was sequenced for a study of cytomegalovirus exposure and HLA in healthy donors. Broader study findings: Researchers reported that a few CMV-associated chains were confirmed in vitro as CMV antigen-specific.

For this clone: Its antigen is as yet unknown.

Trimming left V 1 base short and J 8 bases short, with 14 bases between. Germline V gene data show CDR1 as GTSNPN and CDR2 as SVGIG (reference sequence). The CDR3 has 13 amino acids. Both 60 Vbeta primers and 13 Jbeta primers went into the PCR. Generated by immunoSEQ multiplex PCR, the TCRdb table keeps only in-frame clones and is missing some. The data contain around 100,000 clones, roughly 67% of them singletons. The rearrangement joins TRBV30 to TRBJ1-2; a possible D gene is TRBD1 (6 bases). The specimen sequenced was PBMCs. The sequence derives from a man between 18 and 29 years old in good health and CMV-seropositive. Here the CDR3 DNA reads TGTGCCTGGAGTGGGGGTGGACAGTCCGGCTACACCTTC. This sequence encodes CAWSGGGQSGYTF.